This passage covers 23 T cell receptor beta chains from one sample sequenced in a study of control samples from healthy donors and cancer patients. Data came from immunoSEQ multiplex PCR; TCRdb stores just in-frame clones and leaves some out. This sample has roughly 25,000 clones; roughly 90% occur once, and the top ten carry roughly 13%. The sample taken for sequencing was PBMCs. The receptor set was obtained from a man aged 50 to 59 with lung cancer.

The V call is TRBV20-1, the J call TRBJ2-7; D unclear. Trimming cost V 6 bases and J 3 bases, with 9 bases left between them. This CDR3 contains 11 residues. Germline assignment: CDR1 DFQATT and CDR2 SNEGSKA (reference sequence). The CDR3 protein is CSAFSSYEQYF. The CDR3, as DNA: TGCAGTGCCTTCTCCAGCTACGAGCAGTACTTC.

The chain uses TRBV7-8 and TRBJ1-2; maybe TRBD1 (5 bases). The germline gives CDR1 SGHVS, CDR2 FQNEAQ. CDR3 size: 14 residues. Trimming removed 1 base at V and 0 bases at J, with 6 bases between. CDR3 region: CASSLGGPNYGYTF. The CDR3 DNA follows: TGTGCCAGCAGCTTAGGGGGACCTAACTATGGCTACACCTTC.

Points on this clone: An end of the junction differs from the germline gene, which may be a read error. The chain couples TRBV30 to TRBJ1-5, with D maybe TRBD1 (5 bases). Germline CDR1 GTSNPN, CDR2 SVGIG (reference sequence). The CDR3 runs 14 residues. CDR3: CAWSGGGSSQLQHF. CDR3 DNA sequence: TGTGCCTGGAGTGGGGGGGGGTCGTCTCAGCTCCAGCATTTT.

The genes are TRBV12-3 or TRBV12-4 and TRBJ1-5; TRBD1 is a possible D gene (5 bases). Deletions cut 5 bases from V and 11 bases from J, with 13 bases between. CDR3 length: 12 residues. The CDR3 loop reads CASSPGRHTQHF. Here the CDR3 DNA reads TGTGCCAGCAGTCCGGGACGGCATACCCAGCATTTT.

The chain links TRBV10-1 to TRBJ2-1; D is ambiguous. Germline-derived CDR1 and CDR2 are WNHNN and SYGVQD (reference sequence). V lost 6 bases, J lost 4 bases, and 13 bases lay in between. CDR3 size: 14 residues. CDR3 bases: TGCGCCAGCAGAGGTAGGTACCTTTACAATGAGCAGTTCTTC. The encoded protein is CASRGRYLYNEQFF.

CDR3 sequence (DNA): TGTGCCAGCAGCTTTCCGCCGGGACATATCACAGATACGCAGTATTTT. It translates to CASSFPPGHITDTQYF. The rearrangement joins TRBV5-4 to TRBJ2-3, with D maybe TRBD1 (6 bases). Germline CDR1 reads SGHNT; CDR2 reads YYREEE (reference sequence). The CDR3 is 16 amino acids. V was clipped by 2 bases and J by 2 bases, with 15 bases between them. The full variable domain, in which reference TRBV5-4 and TRBJ2-3 provide the parts outside the CDR3, is ETGVTQSPTHLIKTRGQQVTLRCSSQSGHNTVSWYQQALGQGPQFIFQYYREEENGRGNFPPRFSGLQFPNYSSELNVNALELDDSALYLCASSFPPGHITDTQYFGPGTRLTVL.

The chain carries TRBV7-2 and TRBJ1-4; D gene unclear. Germline-derived CDR1 and CDR2 are SGHTA and FQGNSA. The CDR3 extends over 13 amino acids. V lost 6 bases and J lost 8, with 13 bases in between. CDR3: CASSPGFGEKLFF. The CDR3 region has the DNA TGTGCCAGCAGTCCGGGGTTTGGCGAAAAACTGTTTTTT.

J is TRBJ2-4 and V is TRBV11-3; D is perhaps TRBD1 or TRBD2 (5 bases each). The CDR3 sequence is 18 residues long. Germline V lookup: CDR1 SGHNT, CDR2 YENEEA. The V end lost 5 bases, the J end lost 0 bases, and 20 bases lay between the germline ends. The CDR3 loop is CASSAGTDSRLAKNIQYF. CDR3 in DNA: TGTGCCAGCAGCGCCGGGACGGATTCACGACTAGCCAAAAACATTCAGTACTTC.

V usage is TRBV7-8 and J usage is TRBJ2-1, with 9 positions matching TRBD2. V was pared by 5 bases and J by 9 bases, with 11 bases of the junction left unmatched. CDR1 is SGHVS, CDR2 FQNEAQ, per germline. The CDR3 runs 15 residues. The CDR3 here is CASSTHGAGGGEQFF. The CDR3 bases are TGTGCCAGCAGCACCCATGGAGCGGGGGGAGGTGAGCAGTTCTTC.

The rearrangement links TRBV9 to TRBJ1-1; TRBD1 might be the D (5 bases). CDR3 length: 14 residues. Per the germline V gene, CDR1 is SGDLS and CDR2 is YYNGEE. V was clipped by 4 bases and J by 3 bases, with 13 bases between them. The CDR3 DNA is TGTGCCAGCAGCCTCCGGGGGGGACACACTGAAGCTTTCTTT. This translates into CASSLRGGHTEAFF.

The V and J genes are TRBV11-2 and TRBJ2-7, with TRBD1 as a possible D gene (5 bases). The CDR3 has 15 amino acids. Trimming took off 4 bases at V and 2 bases at J, with 15 bases between the two ends. Germline V gene data show CDR1 as SGHAT and CDR2 as FQNNGV. The CDR3 reads CASSSKKRGAYEQYF. CDR3 bases: TGTGCCAGCAGCTCAAAGAAAAGGGGTGCCTACGAGCAGTACTTC.

The V gene is TRBV7-2, the J gene TRBJ2-2, with D perhaps matching TRBD1 (7 bases). V dropped 1 base and J dropped 7 bases, with 13 bases sitting between them. CDR1 and CDR2 from the germline V gene are SGHTA and FQGNSA. The CDR3 covers 15 residues. The DNA for the CDR3 is TGTGCCAGCAGCTTAGGCAGGGGGGCGAGCGGGGAGCTGTTTTTT. Protein: CASSLGRGASGELFF.

The rearrangement uses TRBV5-4 and TRBJ2-7, with a possible D match to TRBD2 (5 bases). This CDR3 comprises 14 residues. V was pared by 4 bases and J by 2 bases, with 13 bases between. In germline, CDR1 is SGHNT, CDR2 YYREEE (reference sequence). In DNA, the CDR3 is TGTGCCAGCAGCCTCCTGGACTCTACCTACGAGCAGTACTTC. Translating it yields CASSLLDSTYEQYF.

The chain employs TRBV6-1 and TRBJ1-1; D is unclear. The CDR3 is 13 amino acids. V was clipped by 1 base and J by 0 bases, with 3 bases between them. Looked up from germline, CDR1 is MNHNS and CDR2 is SASEGT. The CDR3 region is CASSEGVNTEAFF. For the CDR3, the DNA is TGTGCCAGCAGTGAAGGAGTGAACACTGAAGCTTTCTTT.

This chain uses TRBV11-2 with TRBJ2-1, with D hard to call. Germline V gives CDR1 SGHAT, CDR2 FQNNGV. The CDR3 consists of 12 residues. The V and J ends lost 5 bases and 6 bases respectively, with 8 bases between them. CDR3 sequence reads: CASSLLGNEQFF. CDR3 nucleotide sequence: TGTGCCAGCAGCCTCCTAGGCAATGAGCAGTTCTTC.

This clone is a singleton in its sample. The rearrangement uses TRBV9 and TRBJ2-1, with 9 bases aligning to TRBD2. The CDR3 is 17 amino acids. V shed 0 bases and J 4 bases; nucleotides not matched to a gene: 8. Germline V lookup: CDR1 SGDLS, CDR2 YYNGEE. CDR3 loop: CASSVESAGGLYNEQFF. CDR3 bases: TGTGCCAGCAGCGTAGAATCGGCGGGGGGGCTTTACAATGAGCAGTTCTTC.

The V gene is TRBV12-3 or TRBV12-4, the J gene TRBJ1-4; no clear D. CDR3 size: 12 residues. V was shortened by 5 bases and J by 7 bases, with 8 bases between the two germline ends. The DNA for the CDR3 is TGTGCCAGCAGTGGCGAGCCTGAAAAACTGTTTTTT. It encodes CASSGEPEKLFF.

V and J are TRBV4-3 and TRBJ2-7, with D possibly TRBD2 on 7 matching bases. The CDR3 consists of 15 residues. Germline-derived CDR1 and CDR2 are LGHNA and YSLEER. Trimming took off 1 base at V and 6 bases at J, with 16 bases between the two ends. CDR3 in DNA: TGCGCCAGCAGCCAAGTCCCCGGTGGGGGGGCCGAGCAGTACTTC. It is translated as CASSQVPGGGAEQYF.

This clone was observed a few times. The CDR3 DNA is TGTGCCAGCAGCGGAGGAGTTCTGAGAGAGCAGTACTTC. Protein sequence: CASSGGVLREQYF. This chain links TRBV2 with TRBJ2-7; D perhaps matches TRBD2 (5 bases). Germline-derived CDR1 and CDR2 are SNHLY and FYNNEI. The length of the CDR3 is 13 residues. V was shortened by 6 bases and J by 7 bases, with 16 bases between the two germline ends.

The chain couples TRBV11-1 to TRBJ2-1; the match to TRBD1 covers 7 bases. CDR1 is SGHAT, CDR2 FQDESV, per germline (reference sequence). This CDR3 has 14 residues. V lost 3 bases to trimming and J lost 5 bases; unmatched junction nucleotides: 4. CDR3 in DNA: TGTGCCAGCAGCTTCCAGGGGGAAGACAATGAGCAGTTCTTC. Translating gives CASSFQGEDNEQFF. Based on the CDR3 plus reference TRBV11-1 and TRBJ2-1, the full variable domain is EAEVAQSPRYKITEKSQAVAFWCDPISGHATLYWYRQILGQGPELLVQFQDESVVDDSQLPKDRFSAERLKGVDSTLKIQPAELGDSAMYLCASSFQGEDNEQFFGPGTRLTVL.

The J gene is TRBJ2-7, the V gene TRBV10-3; 10 nucleotides match TRBD1. V trimming: 3 bases; J trimming: 3 bases; junction bases outside the gene matches: 5. Per the germline V gene, CDR1 is ENHRY and CDR2 is SYGVKD. The CDR3 is 15 amino acids. The CDR3 reads CAISDTTGGGYEQYF. The CDR3 DNA reads as TGTGCCATCAGTGATACGACAGGGGGCGGCTACGAGCAGTACTTC.

The chain recombines TRBV6-6 with TRBJ1-4; D is unclear. The CDR3 covers 12 residues. V was trimmed by 0 bases and J by 7 bases, leaving 3 bases between them. Germline assignment: CDR1 MNHNY and CDR2 SVGAGI (reference sequence). The CDR3 is CASSYSSEKLFF. CDR3 in DNA: TGTGCCAGCAGTTACTCGTCTGAAAAACTGTTTTTT.

The chain has TRBV24-1 and TRBJ2-2, with 9 bases that match TRBD1. Germline V gene sequence: CDR1 KGHDR, CDR2 SFDVKD. After removal of 2 bases from V and 9 bases from J, the junction contained 6 bases not matched to a gene. CDR3 length: 15 residues. The CDR3 region is CATSDSGQGGRELFF. The CDR3 region has the DNA TGTGCCACCAGTGATTCGGGACAGGGAGGACGGGAGCTGTTTTTT.